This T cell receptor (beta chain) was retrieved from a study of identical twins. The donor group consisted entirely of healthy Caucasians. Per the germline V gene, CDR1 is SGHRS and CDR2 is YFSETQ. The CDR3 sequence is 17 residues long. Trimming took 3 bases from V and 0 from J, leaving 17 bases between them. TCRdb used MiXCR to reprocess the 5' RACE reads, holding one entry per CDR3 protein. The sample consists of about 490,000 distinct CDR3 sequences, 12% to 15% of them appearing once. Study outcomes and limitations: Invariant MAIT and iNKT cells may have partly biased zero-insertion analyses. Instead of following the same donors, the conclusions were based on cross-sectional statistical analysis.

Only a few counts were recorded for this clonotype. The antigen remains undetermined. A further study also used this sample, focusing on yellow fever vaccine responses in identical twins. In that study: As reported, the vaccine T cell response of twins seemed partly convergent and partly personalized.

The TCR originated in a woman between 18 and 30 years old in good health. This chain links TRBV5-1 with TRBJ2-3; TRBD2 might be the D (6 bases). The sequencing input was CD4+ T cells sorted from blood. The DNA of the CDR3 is TGCGCCAGCAGCTCATTCCTAGCGACCGCTAGCACAGATACGCAGTATTTT. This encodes CASSSFLATASTDTQYF.